This entry is about one TCR beta chain. Its antigen is unknown. This sample was taken from a study of long-term antiretroviral therapy in people with HIV. Across the study: The oldest samples precede the 2015 immediate-ART recommendation by about a decade. Findings of the study overall: At every time point, clones expanded before ART dominated the repertoire.

Only United States sites treated participants with HIV. Survey-level immunoSEQ v3.0 assays were run. The method was immunoSEQ multiplex PCR; TCRdb's version includes in-frame clones alone and lacks a portion of them. The sample consists of approximately 17,000 clones, under 85% of them appearing once. The CDR3 is made up of 14 amino acids. Germline lookup yields CDR1 SGHVS and CDR2 FNYEAQ. V lost 7 bases and J lost 4, with 16 bases in between. The genes are TRBV7-6 and TRBJ1-2; D is ambiguous. The TCR sequence derives from a woman in her thirties or forties with HIV. The sequencing here drew on unsorted PBMCs, taken nearly 3.3 years after starting antiretroviral therapy. The CDR3 DNA reads TGTGCCAGCATCATGGGAGGCAGTCTCTATGGCTACACCTTC. Protein sequence: CASIMGGSLYGYTF.